The rows below give T cell receptor beta chains drawn from one sample of a study of regulatory T cells in long-lasting Graves disease. MiXCR was run by TCRdb on the multiplex PCR reads, yielding one entry per CDR3 protein. The data show 350,000 to 450,000 distinct CDR3 sequences, over 9.5% seen once. These data were also reused for a study on T cells in Graves' hyperthyroidism and ophthalmopathy.

The input for sequencing was peripheral blood mononuclear cells (PBMCs), taken at new diagnosis, from a patient treated with antithyroid drugs. All receptors come from a woman under 30 with Graves disease. The CDR3 runs from the conserved cysteine through the conserved F or W. The D gene is left open where the match is weak.

d_call	cdr3_length	v_call	cdr3_aa
-	15	TRBV18	CASSPARQEYNEQFF
-	12	TRBV7-9	CASSFKAGELFF
TRBD1	17	TRBV4-3	CASSLQADRGLTDTQYF
-	14	TRBV7-6	CASSPGRSSYEQYF
-	14	TRBV3-1	CASSQRNGGTRAFF
-	15	TRBV20-1	CSASSLLRGYTEAFF
TRBD2	15	TRBV20-1	CSASGVAGSYDEQYF
TRBD1	16	TRBV6-2/TRBV6-3	CASSYLRGRPPPIEFF
TRBD2	16	TRBV2	CASSLYLAGAGNEQFF
TRBD2	15	TRBV28	CASSFGLAGHNEQFF
-	12	TRBV7-9	CASRREGTEAFF
-	14	TRBV2	CATTKSQPQETQYF
-	13	TRBV14	CASSQGWIVEAFF
-	13	TRBV11-3	CASSLGDQETQYF